This T cell receptor beta chain is drawn from a study of OX40 agonist ivuxolimab in advanced cancers. Study at large: Patients received ivuxolimab, an agonistic anti-OX40 (CD134) antibody.

Points on this clone: Its matching antigen is unknown.

General observations from the study: There were, on average, more expanded clones in CD8+ T cells than in CD4+. At 0.1 to 3.0 mg/kg and by week 6, CD4+ and CD8+ T cells in the blood had expanded clonally.

Autoimmune disease history or systemic immunosuppression was exclusionary. Germline V lookup: CDR1 SGHDT, CDR2 YYEEEE. The CDR3 is 13 amino acids. V was clipped by 0 bases and J by 6 bases, with 10 bases between them. The method was immunoSEQ multiplex PCR; TCRdb's version includes in-frame clones alone and lacks a portion of them. The sample holds 18,000 or so clones, over 60% seen once. Sequencing used CD4+ or CD8+ T cells sorted from blood, obtained in a trial of the OX40 agonist ivuxolimab. The chain carries TRBV5-6 and TRBJ2-7; unclear D gene. The TCR originated in an adult with an advanced solid tumor such as melanoma, head and neck, liver or kidney cancer. CDR3 coding DNA: TGTGCCAGCAGCTTGGCTGGTCTCGCCGAGCAGTACTTC. Translated, it gives CASSLAGLAEQYF.